This TCR beta chain was identified during a study of blood T cell repertoires in COVID-19. Across the study: COVID-19 samples, acute and convalescent, were from the United States, Italy and Spain. Sources were T cells, B-cell-depleted T cells, or PBMCs; the material itself was cDNA or gDNA.

Per the original data handling: Reference gene primer amplification yielded estimated nucleated cell counts. The table came from immunoSEQ multiplex PCR; TCRdb's copy has only in-frame clones and leaves some out. The V and J calls and the clone size are those of that table, but D and trimming were determined from the DNA. The table has over 95,000 clones, roughly 84% seen once. V was clipped by 0 bases and J by 0 bases, with 12 bases between them. CDR1 MNHEY and CDR2 SVGAGI come from the germline V gene. CDR3 length: 16 amino acids. The sample taken for sequencing was peripheral blood. The TCR sequence derives from a woman in her 40s with acute or convalescent COVID-19. The chain couples TRBV6-5 to TRBJ2-7, with D maybe TRBD1 (6 bases). This CDR3 reads CASSYSWGRSSYEQYF. Written as DNA, the CDR3 is TGTGCCAGCAGTTACTCTTGGGGGCGCAGCTCCTACGAGCAGTACTTC.